A single TCR beta chain is shown here with its context. Its target is not known. PCR involved 60 Vbeta and 13 Jbeta primers. TCRdb keeps only in-frame clones here, not all; method: immunoSEQ multiplex PCR. The sample records 37,000 or so clones, roughly 81% being singletons. The data stem from a study of cytomegalovirus exposure and HLA in healthy donors. Samples came from healthy bone marrow donors. Overall study results and limits: Sequencing artifact likely explains a cluster of highly shared sequence variants. While the bulk of TCR sequences proved rare, some public TCRs turned up in many donors. In a later analysis, DRB1 alleles had the most associated TCRs; HLA-C alleles the fewest.

Sequenced input: PBMCs. The TCR was taken from a woman aged 40 to 55 in good health and CMV-seronegative.

Here the CDR3 DNA reads TGTGCCAGCAGAAAGGGGGCGCGAGCTAACTATGGCTACACCTTC. Its translation is CASRKGARANYGYTF. The chain couples TRBV28 to TRBJ1-2; 7 bases fit TRBD1. Unmatched junction bases numbered 7, after V lost 6 bases and J lost 0 bases. Germline assignment: CDR1 MDHEN and CDR2 SYDVKM. The CDR3 runs 15 residues.